These 29 T cell receptor beta chains were all obtained from the same sample, sequenced in a study of CD8 T cells in ankylosing spondylitis. In TCRdb, the 5' RACE reads were re-called with MiXCR into one record per CDR3 protein. In the table there are some 130,000 distinct CDR3 sequences, around 6.6% of which are singletons. The sample consisted of blood, either unsorted or a sorted T cell fraction (not recorded which). The source is a female donor with ankylosing spondylitis or in good health (not recorded which).

This clonotype was seen only a few times. The chain carries TRBV12-3 or TRBV12-4 and TRBJ1-5; D gene ambiguous. The ends were cut back, 6 bases at V and 2 bases at J, with 17 bases in the middle. The CDR3 loop spans 16 amino acids. The CDR3 DNA is TGTGCCAGCAGCCCCCCGGGCGGCGCGGGCAATCAGCCCCAGCATTTT. Residues: CASSPPGGAGNQPQHF.

This clonotype occurred many times. Without the conserved terminal phenylalanine or tryptophan, this CDR3 likely stems from a read error. Because the CDR3's place on the DNA is in doubt, the DNA is left out and the CDR3 is given as listed by TCRdb. The chain employs TRBV18 and TRBJ2-3; TRBD2 is the table's D call, not checked against the DNA. CDR1 KGHSH and CDR2 LQKENI come from the germline V gene. The CDR3 totals 14 residues, both ends included. The CDR3 is CASSPRSTAGHLNV.

Ten or more counts support this clonotype. The rearrangement uses TRBV5-1 and TRBJ1-2; unclear D gene. Trimming took off 5 bases at V and 2 bases at J, with 13 bases between the two ends. CDR3 length: 14 residues. Germline CDR1 SGHRS, CDR2 YFSETQ. The CDR3 is CASSPSVSNYGYTF. The CDR3 region has the DNA TGCGCCAGCAGTCCCTCGGTGTCGAACTATGGCTACACCTTC.

The rearrangement joins TRBV4-2 to TRBJ2-7, with a weak D call TRBD2 (6 bases). Trimming removed 1 base at V and 3 bases at J, with 16 bases between. CDR1 and CDR2 (germline): LGHNA, YNFKEQ. The CDR3 sequence is 16 residues long. CDR3 sequence: CASSQAVASANYEQYF. The DNA for the CDR3 is TGTGCCAGCAGCCAAGCTGTCGCTAGCGCAAACTACGAGCAGTACTTC.

This clonotype has a handful of counts. The chain joins TRBV7-2 to TRBJ2-7, with 11 nucleotides matching TRBD2. The ends lost 3 bases at V and 3 bases at J; junction bases unmatched: 7. The CDR3 has 16 residues. CDR1 SGHTA and CDR2 FQGNSA come from the germline V gene. CDR3 residues: CASSFLLAGALYEQYF. DNA for the CDR3: TGTGCCAGCAGCTTTTTACTAGCGGGGGCGCTCTACGAGCAGTACTTC.

Ten or more counts support this clonotype. The gene calls are TRBV12-3 or TRBV12-4 and TRBJ2-1; tentatively, D is TRBD2 (5 bases). The CDR3 sequence is 14 residues long. The V end lost 4 bases, the J end lost 9 bases, and 16 bases lay between the germline ends. CDR3 protein: CASSSLRGSGEQFF. CDR3 nucleotide sequence: TGTGCCAGCAGTTCCCTTAGAGGGTCGGGTGAGCAGTTCTTC.

The table lists this clonotype with many counts. The chain carries TRBV6-2 or TRBV6-3 and TRBJ2-3, with no clear D. This CDR3 comprises 12 residues. From germline, CDR1 is MNHEY and CDR2 SVGEGT. Trimming shortened V by 4 bases and J by 3 bases, and 5 bases separated the two germline ends. The CDR3 region has the DNA TGTGCCAGCAGTTCCATAACAGATACGCAGTATTTT. Translated: CASSSITDTQYF.

This clonotype came up many times. The chain uses TRBV5-1 and TRBJ2-1, with D possibly matching TRBD2 (5 bases). The CDR3 spans 14 residues. In germline, CDR1 is SGHRS, CDR2 YFSETQ. With 3 bases removed from V and 6 bases from J, the gap between germline ends came to 13 bases. The CDR3 loop is CASSSYPGGNEQFF. The DNA of the CDR3 is TGCGCCAGCAGCTCCTACCCCGGAGGCAATGAGCAGTTCTTC.

This clonotype has at least ten counts. The chain has TRBV12-3 or TRBV12-4 and TRBJ2-1, with a weak D call TRBD2 (7 bases). The CDR3 has 15 amino acids. Trimming took off 8 bases at V and 7 bases at J, with 21 bases between the two ends. CDR3 nucleotide sequence: TGTGCCAGCGGAGACGGGGGGACACAACGTAATGAGCAGTTCTTC. As protein: CASGDGGTQRNEQFF.

Worth noting for this clonotype: With a much larger clone just one base away, this may be a read error. The chain employs TRBV6-1 and TRBJ1-2; D unresolved. This CDR3 contains 13 residues. In germline, CDR1 is MNHNS, CDR2 SASEGT. The DNA of the CDR3 is TGTACCAGCAGTGAAGACGAGTCGGGTGGCTACACCTTC. Translated, it gives CTSSEDESGGYTF.

This clonotype occurred many times. The chain uses TRBV7-9 and TRBJ2-5; D unresolved. The V gene lost 5 bases and the J gene lost 3 bases, with 4 bases spanning the gap. The germline CDR1 and CDR2 sequences are SEHNR and FQNEAQ (reference sequence). The CDR3 is 11 amino acids. The CDR3 spells CASSHKETQYF. In nucleotides, the CDR3 is TGTGCCAGCAGCCATAAAGAGACCCAGTACTTC.

The chain uses TRBV14 and TRBJ1-1; TRBD1 matches at 8 bases. The CDR3 totals 14 residues. The germline gives CDR1 SGHDN, CDR2 FVKESK. The V gene end was trimmed by 5 bases and the J gene end by 3 bases; junction bases not matched to a gene: 5. The CDR3 protein is CASSGGTGYTEAFF. CDR3 bases: TGTGCCAGCAGCGGAGGGACAGGTTACACTGAAGCTTTCTTT. Using reference TRBV14 and TRBJ1-1 for the parts outside the CDR3, the full variable domain is EAGVTQFPSHSVIEKGQTVTLRCDPISGHDNLYWYRRVMGKEIKFLLHFVKESKQDESGMPNNRFLAERTGGTYSTLKVQPAELEDSGVYFCASSGGTGYTEAFFGQGTRLTVV.

The sample holds many counts of this clonotype. The V call is TRBV5-8, the J call TRBJ2-3, with 14 positions matching TRBD2. Per the germline V gene, CDR1 is SGHTS and CDR2 is YDEGEE. V was clipped by 9 bases and J by 2 bases; unmatched bases: 5. CDR3 length: 15 residues. CDR3 region: CATRTSGGTTDTQYF. CDR3 DNA: TGTGCCACCAGGACTAGCGGGGGGACCACAGATACGCAGTATTTT.

This clonotype was counted between two and nine times. The V call is TRBV7-2, the J call TRBJ2-7, with TRBD2 identical over 8 bases. The germline gives CDR1 SGHTA, CDR2 FQGNSA. The CDR3 has 15 amino acids. The V segment lost 3 bases and the J segment 4 bases; nucleotides outside the gene matches: 8. In nucleotides, the CDR3 is TGTGCCAGCAGCTTGACTACCACGGGGGGGTACGAGCAGTACTTC. The encoded protein is CASSLTTTGGYEQYF.

This clonotype was observed many times. The genes are TRBV20-1 and TRBJ2-5, with D uncertain. Germline lookup yields CDR1 DFQATT and CDR2 SNEGSKA (reference sequence). The CDR3 has 12 amino acids. V shed 1 base and J shed 5 bases, with 8 bases lying between them. The CDR3 DNA reads TGCAGTGCTAGAGTGCAGACCGAGACCCAGTACTTC. Amino acid sequence: CSARVQTETQYF.

A note on this clonotype: An end of the junction does not agree with germline; a read error may underlie this. The rearrangement joins TRBV28 to TRBJ2-2; possibly TRBD2 for D (5 bases). Germline assignment: CDR1 MDHEN and CDR2 SYDVKM. The CDR3 loop spans 14 amino acids. CDR3 in amino acids: CASKGLERTGELFF. The CDR3 nucleotides read TGTGCCAGCAAAGGGCTAGAGAGGACCGGGGAACTGTTTTTT.

This clonotype showed up just a few times. The rearrangement uses TRBV18 and TRBJ2-5; D unclear. V was cut by 0 bases and J by 2 bases, with 7 bases left in between. The V gene's germline CDR1 is KGHSH and CDR2 LQKENI. The CDR3 spans 14 residues. The CDR3 sequence is CASSPPVGQETQYF. The CDR3 bases are TGTGCCAGCTCACCACCAGTCGGGCAAGAGACCCAGTACTTC. Variable domain in full (rest from reference TRBV18 and TRBJ2-5): NAGVMQNPRHLVRRRGQEARLRCSPMKGHSHVYWYRQLPEEGLKFMVYLQKENIIDESGMPKERFSAEFPKEGPSILRIQQVVRGDSAAYFCASSPPVGQETQYFGPGTRLLVL.

This clonotype has a count of ten or more. The rearrangement joins TRBV28 to TRBJ1-2, with D perhaps matching TRBD1 (6 bases). The CDR3 extends over 14 amino acids. CDR1 and CDR2 from the germline V gene are MDHEN and SYDVKM. Trimming took 3 bases from V and 8 from J, leaving 16 bases between them. The CDR3 region has the DNA TGTGCCAGCAGTTTGGGTTTTCAGGGGTACGGCTACACCTTC. Amino acid sequence: CASSLGFQGYGYTF.

This clonotype was picked up many times. V gene TRBV5-1 combines with J gene TRBJ1-1; D is unclear. Germline V gene data show CDR1 as SGHRS and CDR2 as YFSETQ. The CDR3 is 14 residues long. Trimming took off 1 base at V and 4 bases at J, with 11 bases between the two ends. The CDR3 nucleotides are TGCGCCAGCAGCTTGAACCAGATGGGCACTGAAGCTTTCTTT. Protein product: CASSLNQMGTEAFF.

This clonotype was counted at least ten times. This sequence joins TRBV5-1 and TRBJ1-1, with D possibly TRBD1 on 6 matching bases. V was clipped by 7 bases and J by 6 bases, with 13 bases between them. The CDR3 has 12 amino acids. Germline CDR1 is SGHRS and CDR2 is YFSETQ. The CDR3 region is CASGSDRSEAFF. In DNA, the CDR3 is TGCGCCAGCGGATCCGACAGGTCTGAAGCTTTCTTT.

This clonotype came up many times. This rearrangement joins TRBV5-6 to TRBJ2-7, with TRBD2 matching 7 bases. Germline CDR1 reads SGHDT; CDR2 reads YYEEEE. The CDR3 spans 16 residues. V trimming: 0 bases; J trimming: 0 bases; junction bases outside the gene matches: 6. CDR3 sequence: CASSLVGSGLSYEQYF. Written as DNA, the CDR3 is TGTGCCAGCAGCTTGGTGGGTAGCGGGCTCTCCTACGAGCAGTACTTC.

Many counts were recorded for this clonotype. This rearrangement joins TRBV12-3 or TRBV12-4 to TRBJ1-4, with no clear D. This CDR3 contains 19 residues. Deletions cut 4 bases from V and 1 base from J, with 22 bases between. In nucleotides, the CDR3 is TGTGCCAGCAGTTATCATTTGACGGAAGACCTCGAAACTAATGAAAAACTGTTTTTT. Its protein is CASSYHLTEDLETNEKLFF.

This clonotype was counted many times. This rearrangement joins TRBV5-1 to TRBJ2-1, with TRBD2 identical over 11 bases. Per the germline V gene, CDR1 is SGHRS and CDR2 is YFSETQ. This CDR3 region has 17 residues. V lost 2 bases to trimming and J lost 7 bases; unmatched junction nucleotides: 11. Written as DNA, the CDR3 is TGCGCCAGCAGCTTCTATGAACTAGCGGGGGTGCATAATGAGCAGTTCTTC. This sequence encodes CASSFYELAGVHNEQFF.

This clonotype was picked up many times. The chain carries TRBV24-1 and TRBJ1-5; perhaps TRBD1 as D (5 bases). Trimming removed 5 bases from V and 6 bases from J, with 13 bases in between. There are 14 residues in the CDR3. The V gene's germline CDR1 is KGHDR and CDR2 SFDVKD. The CDR3: CATSANDRLQPQHF. DNA of the CDR3: TGTGCCACCAGTGCCAACGACAGACTTCAGCCCCAGCATTTT.

The rearrangement uses TRBV5-1 and TRBJ1-3; D is possibly TRBD1 (6 bases). Germline CDR1 reads SGHRS; CDR2 reads YFSETQ. Between the trimmed V and J ends, which lost 6 bases and 0 bases, there was a span of 10 bases. The CDR3 is 14 amino acids. CDR3 region: CASKDSFSGNTIYF. Written as DNA, the CDR3 is TGCGCCAGCAAGGACAGCTTCTCTGGAAACACCATATATTTT.

V is TRBV7-2 and J is TRBJ2-7, with no clear D. Trimming took 0 bases from V and 6 from J, leaving 6 bases between them. Germline CDR1 SGHTA, CDR2 FQGNSA. The CDR3 runs to 12 residues. This chain's CDR3 is CASSLAWSEQYF. The CDR3 region has the DNA TGTGCCAGCAGCTTAGCTTGGAGCGAGCAGTACTTC. The complete variable domain, with remaining parts taken from reference TRBV7-2 and TRBJ2-7, reads GAGVSQSPSNKVTEKGKDVELRCDPISGHTALYWYRQSLGQGLEFLIYFQGNSAPDKSGLPSDRFSAERTGGSVSTLTIQRTQQEDSAVYLCASSLAWSEQYFGPGTRLTVT.

In its sample, this clonotype was seen many times. The chain couples TRBV5-6 to TRBJ2-7; perhaps TRBD1 as D (6 bases). The V gene's germline CDR1 is SGHDT and CDR2 YYEEEE. The CDR3 runs 14 residues. Trimming cost V 0 bases and J 4 bases, with 11 bases left between them. In nucleotides, the CDR3 is TGTGCCAGCAGCTTGGACGGACAGCAATACGAGCAGTACTTC. As protein: CASSLDGQQYEQYF.

This clonotype was detected ten times or more. The rearrangement uses TRBV20-1 and TRBJ2-5; 7 nucleotides match TRBD2. This CDR3 is built from 13 residues. CDR1 is DFQATT, CDR2 SNEGSKA, per germline (reference sequence). Trimming cost V 0 bases and J 2 bases; bases outside gene matches: 0. Here the CDR3 DNA reads TGCAGTGCTAGAGAGGGACTACAAGAGACCCAGTACTTC. It specifies CSAREGLQETQYF.

Ten or more counts support this clonotype. This sequence joins TRBV20-1 and TRBJ2-1; D call uncertain. Germline V lookup: CDR1 DFQATT, CDR2 SNEGSKA (reference sequence). The CDR3 runs 15 residues. Trimming removed 6 bases at V and 6 bases at J, with 21 bases between. CDR3 protein: CSAPIRAGRLNEQFF. CDR3 DNA sequence: TGCAGTGCCCCGATTCGGGCAGGTAGACTCAATGAGCAGTTCTTC.